Below, 10 T cell receptor beta chains from the same sample are listed, as sequenced in a study of blood T cell repertoires in COVID-19. Assay used: immunoSEQ multiplex PCR; TCRdb lists only in-frame clones, some missing. In the table there are roughly 47,000 clones, 88% of which are singletons. Sequenced input: peripheral blood. The receptors shown here come from a man aged 50 to 60 with acute or convalescent COVID-19.

This chain joins TRBV28 and TRBJ1-5, with TRBD1 matching over 7 bases. The CDR3 spans 13 residues. After removal of 5 bases from V and 3 bases from J, the junction contained 1 base not matched to a gene. Looked up from germline, CDR1 is MDHEN and CDR2 is SYDVKM. CDR3 bases: TGTGCCAGCAGTGGGACAGTCAATCAGCCCCAGCATTTT. This codes for CASSGTVNQPQHF.

The count of this clone is one. V and J are TRBV27 and TRBJ1-6, with TRBD1 matching 11 bases. V dropped 3 bases and J dropped 10; count of bases not matched to a gene: 5. The CDR3 runs to 15 residues. CDR1 is MNHEY and CDR2 is SMNVEV in the germline V gene (reference sequence). The CDR3 spells CASSLGTGGASPLHF. Here the CDR3 DNA reads TGTGCCAGCAGTTTGGGGACAGGGGGAGCATCACCCCTCCACTTT.

The CDR3 DNA reads TGTGCCAGCAGCTTGGGATCGGGGAACTCCTACAATGAGCAGTTCTTC. Protein sequence: CASSLGSGNSYNEQFF. The chain carries TRBV5-4 and TRBJ2-1; TRBD2 is a possible D gene (5 bases). The germline V gene has CDR1 SGHNT and CDR2 YYREEE (reference sequence). Trimming cost V 0 bases and J 0 bases, with 10 bases left between them. The CDR3 extends over 16 amino acids.

The gene calls are TRBV19 and TRBJ1-3; weak D call: TRBD1 (5 bases). In germline, CDR1 is LNHDA, CDR2 SQIVND (reference sequence). V lost 4 bases to trimming and J lost 10 bases, with 20 bases between them. The CDR3 runs to 15 residues. The CDR3: CASSTQGLPRNTIYF. CDR3 DNA sequence: TGTGCCAGTAGTACCCAGGGCCTCCCGCGGAATACCATATATTTT.

This clone appeared once. V is TRBV6-2 or TRBV6-3 and J is TRBJ2-1; possibly TRBD2 for D (7 bases). The ends were cut back, 2 bases at V and 8 bases at J, with 19 bases in the middle. The CDR3 extends over 16 amino acids. From germline, CDR1 is MNHEY and CDR2 SVGEGT. CDR3 residues: CASSYKSGGRVDEQFF. CDR3 DNA sequence: TGTGCCAGCAGTTACAAATCGGGGGGCCGGGTGGATGAGCAGTTCTTC.

This chain joins TRBV15 and TRBJ1-2; D gene ambiguous. Germline loops: CDR1 LNHNV, CDR2 YYDKDF (reference sequence). The germline V and J ends were trimmed by 5 bases and 3 bases, with 13 bases remaining between them. The CDR3 is 14 amino acids. The CDR3 reads CATSSSYGDYGYTF. CDR3 sequence (DNA): TGTGCCACCAGCTCATCGTATGGAGACTATGGCTACACCTTC.

The gene calls are TRBV5-4 and TRBJ1-1, with D tentatively TRBD1 (5 bases). CDR1 is SGHNT, CDR2 YYREEE, per germline (reference sequence). Trimming removed 4 bases from V and 7 bases from J, with 23 bases in between. The length of the CDR3 is 16 residues. The CDR3 DNA follows: TGTGCCAGCAGCCCGGCGGGGGGAGGGATTCACATTGAAGCTTTCTTT. It specifies CASSPAGGGIHIEAFF.

There are a few counts of this clone. This chain connects TRBV18 to TRBJ1-2, with unresolved D. This CDR3 region has 13 residues. The V end was cut by 1 base, the J end by 4 bases, with 7 bases between. Germline V gene lookup returns CDR1 KGHSH and CDR2 LQKENI. The CDR3 DNA is TGTGCCAGCTCACCACAGGAGGTCTATGGCTACACCTTC. This sequence encodes CASSPQEVYGYTF.

The chain couples TRBV30 to TRBJ1-1; D is perhaps TRBD1 (5 bases). Per germline, CDR1 GTSNPN and CDR2 SVGIG (reference sequence). Between the trimmed V and J ends, which lost 8 bases and 6 bases, there was a span of 13 bases. The CDR3 has 11 amino acids. The CDR3 protein is CARHEGAEAFF. CDR3 nucleotides: TGTGCCCGACACGAAGGGGCTGAAGCTTTCTTT.

The rearrangement links TRBV24-1 to TRBJ1-4, with 7 bases aligning to TRBD1. The CDR3 runs to 13 residues. V shed 12 bases, J shed 6 bases, and the junction held 9 bases outside the gene matches. Per germline, CDR1 KGHDR and CDR2 SFDVKD. Here the CDR3 DNA reads TGTGCCCCATCTTTAACAGGGGATGAAAAACTGTTTTTT. Encoded protein: CAPSLTGDEKLFF.